A selection of T cell receptor beta chains follows, all from one sample in a study of molecular identifiers for immune sequencing clone quantification. TCRdb passed the PCR reads through MiXCR, listing each CDR3 protein once. Found here are some 320,000 distinct CDR3 sequences, about a fifth of them singletons; the top ten hold under 0.95%. Material for sequencing was naive CD8+ T cells from blood, with Jurkat cell RNA spiked in. The receptors here all came from a human donor in good health. Some libraries in this study had Jurkat cell RNA spiked in. Both conserved end residues are part of each CDR3. D genes are given only for firm matches. Where a row states a size, it is once, few, many or the class of an expanded clone; other rows omit it.

>TRBV12-3/TRBV12-4|14|-|-|TRBJ1-3
TGTGCCAGCAGTTTATTAGCAAGAGGAGACACCATATATTTT
CASSLLARGDTIYF
>TRBV20-1|16|many|TRBD1|TRBJ2-7
TGCAGTGCTAAATTATCCGGGACAGGGCGACTTTACGAGCAGTACTTC
CSAKLSGTGRLYEQYF
>TRBV4-1|16|many|-|TRBJ1-5
TGCGCCAGCAGCCAACAGGGCGGGCAAAGCAATCAGCCCCAGCATTTT
CASSQQGGQSNQPQHF
>TRBV11-2|18|few|TRBD2|TRBJ2-4
TGTGCCAGCAGCCTCATCGGGACTAGCGGGAGTACCGGGGACATTCAGTACTTC
CASSLIGTSGSTGDIQYF
>TRBV30|14|-|TRBD2|TRBJ2-1
TGTGCCTGGAGCCCGGGACTAGCGTCCCCCGAGCAGTTCTTC
CAWSPGLASPEQFF
>TRBV6-4|16|few|-|TRBJ1-2
TGTGCCAGCAGTGACTCGACCGCCAGGGGTGCCGATGGCTACACCTTC
CASSDSTARGADGYTF
>TRBV2|17|few|TRBD1|TRBJ2-6
TGTGCCAGCAGTGGTGGGACAGGAGCATCTGGGGCCAACGTCCTGACTTTC
CASSGGTGASGANVLTF
>TRBV27|14|-|TRBD2|TRBJ2-7
TGTGCCAGCAGTTCGAGCGGGAGGTTGGACGAGCAGTACTTC
CASSSSGRLDEQYF
>TRBV6-2/TRBV6-3|11|-|-|TRBJ1-1
TGTGCCAGCGGGACATCCCAGGAAGCTTTCTTT
CASGTSQEAFF
>TRBV7-9|16|many|TRBD1|TRBJ1-1
TGTGCCAGCAGCTTAGCGGGACAGGGAATGAACACTGAAGCTTTCTTT
CASSLAGQGMNTEAFF
>TRBV5-6|14|once|TRBD1|TRBJ2-7
TGTGCCAGCAGCTTGGGGGGACAGGAGTACGAGCAGTACTTC
CASSLGGQEYEQYF
>TRBV30|13|many|-|TRBJ1-1
TGTGCCTGGAGTGTTGCTATCAAGGGCAACCCTTTCTTT
CAWSVAIKGNPFF
>TRBV30|12|many|TRBD1|TRBJ2-1
TGTGCCGGGGACAGGGGGCAGGTTGAGCAGTTCTTC
CAGDRGQVEQFF
>TRBV27|13|-|-|TRBJ2-7
TGTGCCAGCAGTTTGGGCAGGAGGAACGAGCAGTACTTC
CASSLGRRNEQYF
>TRBV6-5|16|-|-|TRBJ2-1
TGTGCCAGCAGTTACATGGGCCCAGCCGCAGGCAATGAGCAGTTCTTC
CASSYMGPAAGNEQFF
>TRBV5-5|11|many|-|TRBJ1-1
TGTGCCAGCAGCTCCGACACTGAAGCTTTCTTT
CASSSDTEAFF
>TRBV30|12|-|TRBD1|TRBJ1-1
TGTGCCTGGAGTTACGGGACAGGGCGAGCTTTCTTT
CAWSYGTGRAFF
>TRBV20-1|16|few|TRBD1|TRBJ2-3
TGCAGTGCTAGAGATTACGGACAGGGGAGGACAGATACGCAGTATTTT
CSARDYGQGRTDTQYF
>TRBV2|14|few|-|TRBJ1-5
TGTGCCAGCAGTGAACGCAGCTTTTATCAGCCCCAGCATTTT
CASSERSFYQPQHF
>TRBV7-9|17|-|TRBD2|TRBJ2-3
TGTGCCAGCAGCTTAGCGCAAGGACTAGCAGACACAGATACGCAGTCTTTT
CASSLAQGLADTDTQSF
>TRBV27|14|few|-|TRBJ2-7
TGTGCCAGCAGTATATCACCACGCGGGTACGAGCAGTACTTC
CASSISPRGYEQYF
>TRBV13|15|many|TRBD1|TRBJ2-3
TGTGCCAGCAGCGCATACAGGGGAGGCACAGATACGCAGTATTTT
CASSAYRGGTDTQYF
>TRBV6-6|14|many|-|TRBJ2-1
TGTGCCAGCAGCAGAACAGGGCAGGCCAATGAGCAGTTCTTC
CASSRTGQANEQFF
>TRBV6-2/TRBV6-3|13|many|-|TRBJ2-1
TGTGCCAGCAGCACGGGTCAGTACAATGAGCAGTTCTTC
CASSTGQYNEQFF
>TRBV7-9|18|few|TRBD2|TRBJ2-5
TGTGCCAGCAGCTTAGCCCCCCTATTTGGACTAGCGAGAGAGACCCAGTACTTC
CASSLAPLFGLARETQYF